This TCR beta chain was profiled in a study of response to subunit inactivated influenza vaccine. Germline V gene lookup returns CDR1 SGHTA and CDR2 FQGNSA. The CDR3 contains 12 residues. With 5 bases removed from V and 2 bases from J, the gap between germline ends came to 5 bases. This clonotype was counted between two and nine times. TCRdb recomputed calls from the RT-PCR reads with MiXCR, one row per CDR3 protein. Of hundreds of thousands of distinct CDR3 sequences listed, roughly 12% are singletons. The material sequenced was PBMCs from blood, taken on the day of vaccination. J is TRBJ2-3 and V is TRBV7-2; D is undetermined. The receptor comes from a man between 45 and 60 years old who received an inactivated influenza vaccine. The CDR3 DNA reads TGTGCCAGCAGCATCTTCACAGATACGCAGTATTTT. It specifies CASSIFTDTQYF. Filled out from reference TRBV7-2 and TRBJ2-3, the complete variable domain reads GAGVSQSPSNKVTEKGKDVELRCDPISGHTALYWYRQSLGQGLEFLIYFQGNSAPDKSGLPSDRFSAERTGGSVSTLTIQRTQQEDSAVYLCASSIFTDTQYFGPGTRLTVL.